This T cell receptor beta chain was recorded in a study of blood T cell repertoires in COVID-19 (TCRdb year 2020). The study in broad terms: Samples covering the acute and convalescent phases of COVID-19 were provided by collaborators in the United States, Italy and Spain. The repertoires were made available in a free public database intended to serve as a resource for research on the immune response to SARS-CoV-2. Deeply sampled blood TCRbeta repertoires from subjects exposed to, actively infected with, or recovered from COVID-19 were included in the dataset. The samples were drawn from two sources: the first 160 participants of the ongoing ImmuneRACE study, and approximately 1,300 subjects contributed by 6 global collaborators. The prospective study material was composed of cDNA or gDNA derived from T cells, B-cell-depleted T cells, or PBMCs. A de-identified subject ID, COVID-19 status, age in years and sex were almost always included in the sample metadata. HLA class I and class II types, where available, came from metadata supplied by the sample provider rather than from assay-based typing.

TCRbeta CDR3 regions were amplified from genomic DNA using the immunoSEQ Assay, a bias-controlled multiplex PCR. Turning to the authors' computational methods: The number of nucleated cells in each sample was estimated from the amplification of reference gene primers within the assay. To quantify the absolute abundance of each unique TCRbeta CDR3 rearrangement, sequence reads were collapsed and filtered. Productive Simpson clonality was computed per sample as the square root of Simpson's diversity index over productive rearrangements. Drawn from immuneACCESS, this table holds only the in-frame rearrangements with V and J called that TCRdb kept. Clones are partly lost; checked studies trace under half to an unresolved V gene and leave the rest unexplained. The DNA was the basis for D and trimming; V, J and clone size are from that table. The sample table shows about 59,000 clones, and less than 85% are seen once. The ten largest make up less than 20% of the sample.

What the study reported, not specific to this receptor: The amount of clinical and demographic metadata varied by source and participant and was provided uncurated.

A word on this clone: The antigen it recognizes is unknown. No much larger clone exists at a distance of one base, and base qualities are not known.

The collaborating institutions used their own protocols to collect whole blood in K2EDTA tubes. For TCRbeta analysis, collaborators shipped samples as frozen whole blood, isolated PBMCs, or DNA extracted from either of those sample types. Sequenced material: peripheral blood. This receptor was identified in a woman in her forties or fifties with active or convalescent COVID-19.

The nucleotide sequence reads TGCGCCAGCGCGCTAGCGGGGGTGTACGAGCAGTACTTC. It encodes CASALAGVYEQYF. The V gene is TRBV10-2 and the J gene is TRBJ2-7, with 10 central nucleotides matching TRBD2. Trimmed from V: 8 bases; trimmed from J: 4 bases; junction bases lacking a gene match: 5. The CDR3, cysteine through phenylalanine, is 13 amino acids long. CDR3 DNA is the only sequence kept; it has 39 bases, read in frame from the first base. CDR1 is given as WSHSY and CDR2 as SAAADI, both from the germline V gene.